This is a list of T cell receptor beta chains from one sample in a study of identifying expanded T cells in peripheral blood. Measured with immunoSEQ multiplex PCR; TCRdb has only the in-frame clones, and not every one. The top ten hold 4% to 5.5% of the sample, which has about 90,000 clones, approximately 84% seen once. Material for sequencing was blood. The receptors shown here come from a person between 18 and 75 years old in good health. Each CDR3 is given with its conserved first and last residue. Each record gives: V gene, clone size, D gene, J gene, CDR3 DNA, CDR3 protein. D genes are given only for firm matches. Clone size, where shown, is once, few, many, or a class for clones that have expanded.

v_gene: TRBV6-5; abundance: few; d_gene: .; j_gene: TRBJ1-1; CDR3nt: TGTGCCAGCAGTTACAGCGTCAGGGAAACTGAAGCTTTCTTT; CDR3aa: CASSYSVRETEAFF
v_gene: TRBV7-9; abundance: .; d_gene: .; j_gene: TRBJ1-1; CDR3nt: TGTGCCAGCAGCCACTACGACAGGAGGGGCACTGAAGCTTTCTTT; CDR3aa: CASSHYDRRGTEAFF
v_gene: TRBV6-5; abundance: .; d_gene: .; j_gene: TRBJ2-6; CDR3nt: TGTGCCAGCAGCTCCGGTAGCTCTGGGGCCAACGTCCTGACTTTC; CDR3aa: CASSSGSSGANVLTF
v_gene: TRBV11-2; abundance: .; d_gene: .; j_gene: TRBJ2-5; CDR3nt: TGTGCCAGCAGCGACCAAAGGATCAGCGAGACCCAGTACTTC; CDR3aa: CASSDQRISETQYF
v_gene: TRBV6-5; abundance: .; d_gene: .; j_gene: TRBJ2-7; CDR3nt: TGTGCCAGCACCCCCGAGGGCAGGGCGGGCGAGCAGTACTTC; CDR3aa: CASTPEGRAGEQYF
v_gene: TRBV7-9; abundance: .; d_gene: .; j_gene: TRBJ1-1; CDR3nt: TGTGCCAGCAGGAACCCCCAAGGTCAAGCTTTCTTT; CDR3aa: CASRNPQGQAFF
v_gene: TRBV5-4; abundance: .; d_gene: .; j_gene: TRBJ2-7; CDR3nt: TGTGCCAGCAGCCCCCGGGCAGACCCAGCCTACGAGCAGTACTTC; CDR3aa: CASSPRADPAYEQYF
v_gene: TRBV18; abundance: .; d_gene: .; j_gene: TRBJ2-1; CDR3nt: TGTGCCAGCTCACCACAGAAGAGCTCCTACAATGAGCAGTTCTTC; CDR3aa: CASSPQKSSYNEQFF
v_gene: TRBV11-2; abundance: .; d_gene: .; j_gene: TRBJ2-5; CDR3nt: TGTGCCAGCAGGGCTCCGGACAGAAAAGAGACCCAGTACTTC; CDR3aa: CASRAPDRKETQYF
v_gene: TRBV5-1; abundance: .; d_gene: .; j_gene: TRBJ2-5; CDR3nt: TGCGCCAGCAGCACGGACTCACCCAAAGAGACCCAGTACTTC; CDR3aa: CASSTDSPKETQYF
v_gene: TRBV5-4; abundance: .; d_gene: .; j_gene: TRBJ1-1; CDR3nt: TGTGCCAGCAGCCGCCCAGGGCGCACTGAAGCTTTCTTT; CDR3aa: CASSRPGRTEAFF
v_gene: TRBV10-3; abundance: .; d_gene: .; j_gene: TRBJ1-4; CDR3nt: TGTGCCATCAGTGACCCCCCAGGGGCGGATAATGAAAAACTGTTTTTT; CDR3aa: CAISDPPGADNEKLFF
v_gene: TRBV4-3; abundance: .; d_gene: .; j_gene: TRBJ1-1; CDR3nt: TGCGCCAGCAGCCAAGGGGATTTCAGCACTGAAGCTTTCTTT; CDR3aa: CASSQGDFSTEAFF
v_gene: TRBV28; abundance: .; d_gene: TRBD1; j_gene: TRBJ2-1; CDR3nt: TGTGCCAGCTCGGTCGGGGACAGAGATGGGCATGAGCAGTTCTTC; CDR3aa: CASSVGDRDGHEQFF
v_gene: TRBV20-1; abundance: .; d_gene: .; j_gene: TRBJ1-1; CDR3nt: TGCAGTGCTATCCTGACCACTGAAGCTTTCTTT; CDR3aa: CSAILTTEAFF
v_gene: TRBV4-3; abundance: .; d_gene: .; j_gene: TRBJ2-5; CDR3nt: TGCGCCAGCAGCCAAGATCGGGGACGGGGCCCCCGCCAAGAGACCCAGTACTTC; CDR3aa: CASSQDRGRGPRQETQYF
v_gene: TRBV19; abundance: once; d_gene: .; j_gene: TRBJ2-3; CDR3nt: TGTGCCAGTAGTATTATATGGTGGTCAGATACGCAGTATTTT; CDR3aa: CASSIIWWSDTQYF
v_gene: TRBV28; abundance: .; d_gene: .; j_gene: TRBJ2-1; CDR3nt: TGTGCCAGCAGCCCAGGACGATCGGGCAATGAGCAGTTCTTC; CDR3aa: CASSPGRSGNEQFF
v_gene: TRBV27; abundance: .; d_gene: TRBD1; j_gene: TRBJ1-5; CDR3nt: TGTGCCAGCAGTCTACAGGGGGCCGATCAGCCCCAGCATTTT; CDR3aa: CASSLQGADQPQHF
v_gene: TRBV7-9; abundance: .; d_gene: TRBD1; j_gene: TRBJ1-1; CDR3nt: TGTGCCAGCAGCTTGGGACAGCGTGAAGCTTTCTTT; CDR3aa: CASSLGQREAFF
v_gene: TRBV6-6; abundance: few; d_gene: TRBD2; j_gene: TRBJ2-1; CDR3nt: TGTGCCAGCAGTTCGACTAGCGGGGGGTACAATGAGCAGTTCTTC; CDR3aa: CASSSTSGGYNEQFF
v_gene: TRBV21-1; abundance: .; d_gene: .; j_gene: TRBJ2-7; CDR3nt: TGTGCCAGCAGCAAAGTGGTGGCCGGACACGATAGGCCCTACGAGCAGTACTTC; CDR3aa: CASSKVVAGHDRPYEQYF
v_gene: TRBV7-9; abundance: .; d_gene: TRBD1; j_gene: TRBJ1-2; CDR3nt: TGTGCCAGCAGCCCGGACAGGGGAGGCTACACCTTC; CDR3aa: CASSPDRGGYTF
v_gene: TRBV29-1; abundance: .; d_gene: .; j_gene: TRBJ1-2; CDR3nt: TGCAGCGCTACTCATAGCTCGGCTGGCTACACCTTC; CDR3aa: CSATHSSAGYTF
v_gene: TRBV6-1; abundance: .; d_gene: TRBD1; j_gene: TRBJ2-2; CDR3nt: TGTGCCAGCAGATGGGACAGAGGGAACACCGGGGAGCTGTTTTTT; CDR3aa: CASRWDRGNTGELFF
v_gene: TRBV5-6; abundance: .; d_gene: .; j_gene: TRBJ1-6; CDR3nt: TGTGCCAGCAGCTTGGTAGCCGGACAGAGATATTCACCCCTCCACTTT; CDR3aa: CASSLVAGQRYSPLHF
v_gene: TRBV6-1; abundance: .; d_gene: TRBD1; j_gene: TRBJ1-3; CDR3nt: TGTGCCAGCAGTGAAGTCCCGGGACAGGGTTCCTCTGGAAACACCATATATTTT; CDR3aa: CASSEVPGQGSSGNTIYF
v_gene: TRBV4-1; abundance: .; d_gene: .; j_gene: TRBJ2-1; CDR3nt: TGCGCCAGCAGCCAATTTATATCTGGGATGGGGTTCTTC; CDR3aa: CASSQFISGMGFF
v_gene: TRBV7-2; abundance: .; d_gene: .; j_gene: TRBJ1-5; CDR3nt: TGTGCCAGCAGCTTAAGCCTTTTGAAGCCCCAGCATTTT; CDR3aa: CASSLSLLKPQHF
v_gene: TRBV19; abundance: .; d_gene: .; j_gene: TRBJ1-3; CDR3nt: TGTGCCAGTAGTATAGATCAGTGGGAGTCTGGAAACACCATATATTTT; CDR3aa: CASSIDQWESGNTIYF
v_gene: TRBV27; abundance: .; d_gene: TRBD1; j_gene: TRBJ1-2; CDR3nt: TGTGCCAGCGGAACACGTGATCTATTTACAGGGGGGCGAATCTATGGCTACACCTTC; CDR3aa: CASGTRDLFTGGRIYGYTF
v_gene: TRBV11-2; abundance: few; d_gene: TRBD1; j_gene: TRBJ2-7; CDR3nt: TGTGCCAGCAGCATAGGGACAGGAACATACGAGCAGTACTTC; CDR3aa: CASSIGTGTYEQYF
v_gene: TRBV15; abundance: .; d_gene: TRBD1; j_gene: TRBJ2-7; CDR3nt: TGTGCCACCAGCAGAGAGGGGGACAGACCCTACGAGCAGTACTTC; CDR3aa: CATSREGDRPYEQYF
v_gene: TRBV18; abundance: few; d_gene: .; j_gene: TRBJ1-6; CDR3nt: TGTGCCAGCTCACCAGACTATAATTCACCCCTCCACTTT; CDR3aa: CASSPDYNSPLHF
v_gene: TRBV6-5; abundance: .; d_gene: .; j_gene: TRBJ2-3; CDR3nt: TGTGCCAGCACCTCGCGGGGCAGCACAGATACGCAGTATTTT; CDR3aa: CASTSRGSTDTQYF
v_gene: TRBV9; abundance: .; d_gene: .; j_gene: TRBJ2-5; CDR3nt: TGTGCCAGCAGCGTACCCGGGATCCAAGAGACCCAGTACTTC; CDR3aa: CASSVPGIQETQYF
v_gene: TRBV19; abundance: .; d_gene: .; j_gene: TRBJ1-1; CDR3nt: TGTGCCAGTACCACGCGGGGGCGAATGAACACTGAAGCTTTCTTT; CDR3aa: CASTTRGRMNTEAFF
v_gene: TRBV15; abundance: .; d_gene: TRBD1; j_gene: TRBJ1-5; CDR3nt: TGTGCCACCAGTTACCTTAACAGGGGCGGTCAGCCCCAGCATTTT; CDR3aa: CATSYLNRGGQPQHF
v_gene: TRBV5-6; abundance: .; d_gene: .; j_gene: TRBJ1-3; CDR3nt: TGTGCCAGCAGCTTGGCAGGGTCTGGAAACACCATATATTTT; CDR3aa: CASSLAGSGNTIYF
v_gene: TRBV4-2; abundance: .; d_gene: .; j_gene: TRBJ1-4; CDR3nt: TGTGCCAGCAGCCAAGCGGGTCAGGAGTCCGAAAAACTGTTTTTT; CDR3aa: CASSQAGQESEKLFF
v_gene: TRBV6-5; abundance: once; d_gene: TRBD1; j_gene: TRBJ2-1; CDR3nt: TGTGCCAGCAGTTACGGGGACAGGGTTGGGCGCAATGAGCAGTTCTTC; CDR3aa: CASSYGDRVGRNEQFF
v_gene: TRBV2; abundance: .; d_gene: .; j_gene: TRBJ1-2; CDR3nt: TGTGCCAGCAGTGCGGACCGAGGCGGCGGCTACACCTTC; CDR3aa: CASSADRGGGYTF
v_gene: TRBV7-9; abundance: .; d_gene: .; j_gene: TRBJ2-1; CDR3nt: TGTGCCAGCAGCTTATCTGGGGAGAGTGAGCAGTTCTTC; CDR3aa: CASSLSGESEQFF
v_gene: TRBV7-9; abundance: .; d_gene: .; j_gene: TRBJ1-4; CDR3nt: TGTGCCAGCAGCTTCTGGACAGCAACTAATGAAAAACTGTTTTTT; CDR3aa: CASSFWTATNEKLFF
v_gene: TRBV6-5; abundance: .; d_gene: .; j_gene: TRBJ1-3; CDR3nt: TGTGCCAGCAGTTACTCGTTTCGGGGCTCTGGAAACACCATATATTTT; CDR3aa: CASSYSFRGSGNTIYF
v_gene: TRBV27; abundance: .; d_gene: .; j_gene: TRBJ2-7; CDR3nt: TGTGCCAGCAGTTTGGCCGGGGCTGCCTACGAGCAGTACTTC; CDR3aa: CASSLAGAAYEQYF
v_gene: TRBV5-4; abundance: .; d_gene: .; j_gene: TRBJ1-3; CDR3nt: TGTGCCAGCAGCTTAGAAACAGGGCTACCTGGAAACACCATATATTTT; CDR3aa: CASSLETGLPGNTIYF
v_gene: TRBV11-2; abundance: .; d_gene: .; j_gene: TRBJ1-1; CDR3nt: TGTGCCAGCAGCTTAGATAGGGTCTTCGGGGAAAACTTGAACACTGAAGCTTTCTTT; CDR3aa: CASSLDRVFGENLNTEAFF
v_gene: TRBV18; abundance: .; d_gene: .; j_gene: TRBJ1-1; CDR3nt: TGTGCCAGCTCACCCGACAGAACTGAAGCTTTCTTT; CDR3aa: CASSPDRTEAFF
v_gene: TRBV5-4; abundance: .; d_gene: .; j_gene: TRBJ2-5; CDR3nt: TGTGCCAGCAGGGCAATCCCTTGGGAGACCCAGTACTTC; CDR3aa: CASRAIPWETQYF
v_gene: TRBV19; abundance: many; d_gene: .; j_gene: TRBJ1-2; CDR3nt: TGTGCCAGTAGTGTCGGTCCGCCGGTCCCTGGCTACACCTTC; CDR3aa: CASSVGPPVPGYTF
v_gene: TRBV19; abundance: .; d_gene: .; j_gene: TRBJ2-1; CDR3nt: TGTGCCAGTAGTATTTCCCAGTCCTACAATGAGCAGTTCTTC; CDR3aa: CASSISQSYNEQFF
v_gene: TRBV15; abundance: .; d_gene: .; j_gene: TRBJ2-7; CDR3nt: TGTGCCACCAGCGAGGGGAGGGACAGCCTAGACGAGCAGTACTTC; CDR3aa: CATSEGRDSLDEQYF
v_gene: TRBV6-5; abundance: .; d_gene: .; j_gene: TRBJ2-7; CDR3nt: TGTGCCAGCACGCTGGGTGGCGAGCAGTACTTC; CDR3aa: CASTLGGEQYF
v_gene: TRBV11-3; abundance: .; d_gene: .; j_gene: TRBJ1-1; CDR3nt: TGTGCCAGCAGCTTAAGGTTACGGTTGGGGGCAGGGAACACTGAAGCTTTCTTT; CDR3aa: CASSLRLRLGAGNTEAFF
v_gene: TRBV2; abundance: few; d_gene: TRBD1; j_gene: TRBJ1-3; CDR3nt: TGTGCCAGTCGGGACAGCGGAAACACCATATATTTT; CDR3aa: CASRDSGNTIYF
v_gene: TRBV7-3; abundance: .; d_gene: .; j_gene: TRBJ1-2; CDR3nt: TGTGCCAGCAGCTCAGGGCCGGGTCTTTATGGCTACACCTTC; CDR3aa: CASSSGPGLYGYTF